Listed below are T cell receptor beta chains from one sample, sequenced in a study of regulatory T cells in long-lasting Graves disease. TCRdb reprocessed the multiplex PCR reads via MiXCR and lists one record per CDR3 protein. The sample has about 400,000 distinct CDR3 sequences, around 21% seen once; the top ten hold less than 25%. Specimen: peripheral blood mononuclear cells (PBMCs), collected when the disease was refractory, from a patient treated with antithyroid drugs. These receptors were taken from a female donor with Graves disease. CDR3s include the opening cysteine and the closing phenylalanine or tryptophan. The D gene is left open where the match is weak. Only some rows state a clone size, as once, few, many or a class for expanded clones.

size: many; J: TRBJ2-6; D: NA; V: TRBV28; DNA: TGTGCCAGCAGTTCAATGAGGGGCGGCTCTGGGGCCAACGTCCTGACTTTC; CDR3: CASSSMRGGSGANVLTF
size: many; J: TRBJ2-7; D: NA; V: TRBV20-1; DNA: TGCAGTGCTACCGAAGGTGGCGAGCAGTACTTC; CDR3: CSATEGGEQYF
size: few; J: TRBJ2-7; D: NA; V: TRBV20-1; DNA: TGCAGTGCTAGAGATTGGTCCCCCGGGACCAGCGGCGCCTACGAGCAGTACTTC; CDR3: CSARDWSPGTSGAYEQYF
size: NA; J: TRBJ2-2; D: TRBD1; V: TRBV11-2; DNA: TGTGCCAGCAGCGGGGCCGGGACAGGGCGGACCGGGGAGCTGTTTTTT; CDR3: CASSGAGTGRTGELFF
size: few; J: TRBJ1-6; D: NA; V: TRBV7-2; DNA: TGTGCCAGCAGCTTAGTACCGATTAATTCACCCCTCCACTTT; CDR3: CASSLVPINSPLHF
size: few; J: TRBJ2-7; D: TRBD1; V: TRBV4-3; DNA: TGCGCCAGCAGCCAAAAACCGGGACAGGGGGCCCACGAGCAGTACTTC; CDR3: CASSQKPGQGAHEQYF
size: many; J: TRBJ2-7; D: NA; V: TRBV5-1; DNA: TGCGCCAGCAGCTTGGCCTCGGATCCGGGGGTCGAAGAGCAGTACTTC; CDR3: CASSLASDPGVEEQYF
size: many; J: TRBJ2-7; D: TRBD1; V: TRBV10-1; DNA: TGCGCCAACAGTGTTGGACAGGGGGCAGGCGAGCAGTACTTC; CDR3: CANSVGQGAGEQYF
size: NA; J: TRBJ2-7; D: NA; V: TRBV6-1; DNA: TGTGCCAGCAGCCCGTCCCCCAGGAGCTACGAGCAGTACTTC; CDR3: CASSPSPRSYEQYF
size: many; J: TRBJ1-2; D: TRBD1; V: TRBV28; DNA: TGTGCCAGCAGTCAAGGACAGGGAAGAAATGGCTACACCTTC; CDR3: CASSQGQGRNGYTF
size: few; J: TRBJ2-7; D: NA; V: TRBV3-1; DNA: TGTGCCAGCAGCCAAGACTTAGACCCGACCAGGCAGTACTTC; CDR3: CASSQDLDPTRQYF
size: many; J: TRBJ1-5; D: NA; V: TRBV28; DNA: TGTGCCAGCGGGAGACCCAATCAGCCCCAGCATTTT; CDR3: CASGRPNQPQHF
size: many; J: TRBJ2-7; D: TRBD2; V: TRBV2; DNA: TGTGCCAGCAGCCCGGGACTAGTCGGCGAGCAGTACTTC; CDR3: CASSPGLVGEQYF